These 28 T cell receptor beta chains originate from one sample sequenced in a study of T cell responses to AZD1222 COVID-19 vaccine. Assay: immunoSEQ multiplex PCR; the TCRdb copy retains only in-frame clones and omits some. Counted here are some 110,000 clones, more than 70% occurring once; the ten biggest clones make up 3.5% to 4%. Sequencing used peripheral blood, obtained 28 days after the second AZD1222 dose. The origin of the receptors is an adult who received the AZD1222 COVID-19 vaccine.

This chain uses TRBV7-8 with TRBJ2-7, with 10 bases aligning to TRBD1. The ends lost 1 base at V and 1 base at J; junction bases unmatched: 7. CDR1 is SGHVS and CDR2 is FQNEAQ in the germline V gene. CDR3 size: 17 residues. CDR3 bases: TGTGCCAGCAGCTTAGGGACAGGGGGTTTTCGATCCTACGAGCAGTACTTC. Protein sequence: CASSLGTGGFRSYEQYF. The full variable domain, its missing parts supplied by reference TRBV7-8 and TRBJ2-7, is GAGVSQSPRYKVAKRGQDVALRCDPISGHVSLFWYQQALGQGPEFLTYFQNEAQLDKSGLPSDRFFAERPEGSVSTLKIQRTQQEDSAVYLCASSLGTGGFRSYEQYFGPGTRLTVT.

CDR3 in amino acids: CASSLGLSPGNTIYF. The CDR3 nucleotides read TGTGCCAGCAGCCTGGGACTCAGCCCTGGAAACACCATATATTTT. The rearrangement links TRBV7-9 to TRBJ1-3, with D possibly TRBD1 on 5 matching bases. CDR3 length: 15 amino acids. The germline gives CDR1 SEHNR, CDR2 FQNEAQ (reference sequence). V was cut by 5 bases and J by 2 bases, with 13 bases left in between.

The gene calls are TRBV7-3 and TRBJ1-1, with D possibly being TRBD1 (5 bases). The CDR3 totals 15 residues. CDR1 SGHTA and CDR2 FQGTGA come from the germline V gene. V gave up 3 bases and J gave up 0 bases, with 11 bases separating them. CDR3 protein: CASSLQGRMNTEAFF. The CDR3 region has the DNA TGTGCCAGCAGCTTGCAGGGTAGGATGAACACTGAAGCTTTCTTT. Full variable domain (missing parts from reference TRBV7-3 and TRBJ1-1): GAGVSQTPSNKVTEKGKYVELRCDPISGHTALYWYRQSLGQGPEFLIYFQGTGAADDSGLPNDRFFAVRPEGSVSTLKIQRTERGDSAVYLCASSLQGRMNTEAFFGQGTRLTVV.

This clone has only one observation. This chain joins TRBV28 and TRBJ1-5; TRBD1 agrees at 7 bases. V dropped 5 bases and J dropped 2; count of bases not matched to a gene: 3. Germline CDR1 and CDR2: MDHEN and SYDVKM. This CDR3 has 14 residues. This chain's CDR3 is CASSQGGGNQPQHF. The CDR3 DNA follows: TGTGCCAGCAGTCAGGGGGGCGGCAATCAGCCCCAGCATTTT. Full variable domain (missing parts from reference TRBV28 and TRBJ1-5): DVKVTQSSRYLVKRTGEKVFLECVQDMDHENMFWYRQDPGLGLRLIYFSYDVKMKEKGDIPEGYSVSREKKERFSLILESASTNQTSMYLCASSQGGGNQPQHFGDGTRLSIL.

The chain employs TRBV7-6 and TRBJ1-3; no clear D. V dropped 5 bases and J dropped 9 bases, with 14 bases sitting between them. The CDR3 contains 13 residues. Germline CDR1 and CDR2: SGHVS and FNYEAQ. The CDR3 reads CASSLDVGGTIYF. The CDR3 DNA sequence: TGTGCCAGCAGCCTAGACGTAGGTGGCACCATATATTTT.

The genes are TRBV7-8 and TRBJ2-1; D possibly corresponds to TRBD2 (7 bases). Trimming cost V 10 bases and J 4 bases, with 32 bases left between them. In germline, CDR1 is SGHVS, CDR2 FQNEAQ. The CDR3 loop spans 19 amino acids. Written as DNA, the CDR3 is TGTGCCACCGCCTGGTCTCTAGCCGGGGGGCCTCGACGGTACAATGAGCAGTTCTTC. As protein: CATAWSLAGGPRRYNEQFF.

The genes are TRBV10-3 and TRBJ1-2; D gene ambiguous. The CDR3 contains 15 residues. Trimming cost V 3 bases and J 4 bases, with 15 bases left between them. Germline V gives CDR1 ENHRY, CDR2 SYGVKD. In DNA form, the CDR3 reads TGTGCCATCAGTGACCAGTCCGGGGTTTCCTATGGCTACACCTTC. Translation gives CAISDQSGVSYGYTF.

This clone was seen just once. This chain links TRBV6-6 with TRBJ1-2; D is perhaps TRBD1 (5 bases). Germline values: CDR1 MNHNY, CDR2 SVGAGI (reference sequence). V was pared by 6 bases and J by 3 bases, with 5 bases between. The CDR3 spans 11 residues. The CDR3 sequence is CASSRDYGYTF. DNA of the CDR3: TGTGCCAGCAGCAGGGACTATGGCTACACCTTC.

The chain links TRBV5-1 to TRBJ1-2; TRBD1 agrees at 7 bases. The CDR3 loop spans 17 amino acids. Germline V gene sequence: CDR1 SGHRS, CDR2 YFSETQ. V was pared by 8 bases and J by 0 bases, with 16 bases of the junction left unmatched. CDR3 DNA: TGCGCCAGGACCGAACAGGGGTATCACTTAGCTAACTATGGCTACACCTTC. Translating gives CARTEQGYHLANYGYTF.

This clone has a single count. This chain uses TRBV13 with TRBJ1-1, with D possibly TRBD1 on 5 matching bases. CDR3 length: 16 residues. Germline CDR1 and CDR2: PRHDT and FYEKMQ (reference sequence). V gave up 4 bases and J gave up 1 base, with 16 bases separating them. The CDR3 DNA reads as TGTGCCAGCAGCTCTCCCTTTACGGGGGGGAACACTGAAGCTTTCTTT. It yields the protein CASSSPFTGGNTEAFF.

The V and J genes are TRBV4-1 and TRBJ2-7, with D possibly called TRBD1 or TRBD2 (5 bases each). V was pared by 2 bases and J by 3 bases, with 14 bases between. The CDR3 spans 15 residues. Germline values: CDR1 MGHRA, CDR2 YSYEKL. The CDR3: CASSQSWSGLYEQYF. CDR3 sequence (DNA): TGCGCCAGCAGCCAATCGTGGTCGGGGCTCTACGAGCAGTACTTC.

The chain links TRBV7-6 to TRBJ2-5, with D uncertain. V was trimmed by 5 bases and J by 4 bases, leaving 8 bases between them. The length of the CDR3 is 12 residues. In germline, CDR1 is SGHVS, CDR2 FNYEAQ. CDR3 sequence: CASSNRGETQYF. The DNA for the CDR3 is TGTGCCAGCAGCAACCGAGGAGAGACCCAGTACTTC.

The V gene is TRBV7-3, the J gene TRBJ2-3; TRBD1 is a possible D gene (8 bases). The CDR3 is 15 amino acids. The ends were cut back, 3 bases at V and 3 bases at J, with 13 bases in the middle. The germline V gene has CDR1 SGHTA and CDR2 FQGTGA. CDR3 loop: CASSFDRGGTDTQYF. The DNA for the CDR3 is TGTGCCAGCAGCTTTGACAGGGGAGGGACAGATACGCAGTATTTT.

The chain uses TRBV7-6 and TRBJ1-3; the D is unclear. V was pared by 1 base and J by 0 bases, with 13 bases between. This CDR3 region has 17 residues. Germline CDR1 and CDR2: SGHVS and FNYEAQ. In DNA form, the CDR3 reads TGTGCCAGCAGCTTAGAGGCCTCGACCACCTCTGGAAACACCATATATTTT. It is translated as CASSLEASTTSGNTIYF.

This chain uses TRBV12-3 or TRBV12-4 with TRBJ1-1, with unresolved D. V lost 5 bases and J 1 base, leaving 5 bases between the germline ends. The CDR3 totals 12 residues. This chain's CDR3 is CASSQWNTEAFF. In nucleotides, the CDR3 is TGTGCCAGCAGTCAGTGGAACACTGAAGCTTTCTTT.

Written as DNA, the CDR3 is TGTGCCAGCAGTGAAGCCTCAATAGGGCTTGGGGCCAAAAACATTCAGTACTTC. This codes for CASSEASIGLGAKNIQYF. The V gene is TRBV6-1, the J gene TRBJ2-4; D gene uncertain. There are 18 residues in the CDR3. The germline CDR1 and CDR2 sequences are MNHNS and SASEGT. Between the trimmed V and J ends, which lost 0 bases and 1 base, there was a span of 16 bases.

The V call is TRBV30, the J call TRBJ2-7; D might be TRBD1 (6 bases). The CDR3 is made up of 13 amino acids. Germline CDR1 reads GTSNPN; CDR2 reads SVGIG (reference sequence). In DNA form, the CDR3 reads TGTGCAGCCGGACAGTCTGTGTACTACGAGCAGTACTTC. As protein: CAAGQSVYYEQYF.

The chain carries TRBV29-1 and TRBJ1-2; D is possibly TRBD1 (6 bases). CDR1 SQVTM and CDR2 ANQGSEA come from the germline V gene. This CDR3 has 13 residues. The V and J ends lost 6 bases and 2 bases respectively, with 13 bases between them. The CDR3 coding sequence is TGCAGCGTCGGGATCGGACAGAACTATGGCTACACCTTC. The encoded protein is CSVGIGQNYGYTF.

The V and J genes are TRBV5-1 and TRBJ2-2; D may be TRBD1 or TRBD2 (5 bases each). V lost 3 bases, J lost 6 bases, and 9 bases lay in between. Germline lookup yields CDR1 SGHRS and CDR2 YFSETQ. CDR3 length: 13 amino acids. DNA for the CDR3: TGCGCCAGCAGCTCCCGGGACGCCGGGGAGCTGTTTTTT. It specifies CASSSRDAGELFF.

The chain recombines TRBV19 with TRBJ2-7; D not resolved. The germline V gene has CDR1 LNHDA and CDR2 SQIVND (reference sequence). Trimming left V 3 bases short and J 1 base short, with 7 bases between. The CDR3 extends over 13 amino acids. The CDR3 DNA reads as TGTGCCAGTAGTATTACAAGTTCCTACGAGCAGTACTTC. Protein: CASSITSSYEQYF.

The CDR3 nucleotides are TGTGCCAGCAGCGAGGGGGGTTCGGGCGGGAGTCGCTACGAGCAGTACTTC. It is translated as CASSEGGSGGSRYEQYF. V is TRBV9 and J is TRBJ2-7, with a possible D match to TRBD2 (7 bases). The germline gives CDR1 SGDLS, CDR2 YYNGEE. CDR3 size: 17 residues. Trimming took off 3 bases at V and 3 bases at J, with 22 bases between the two ends.

The gene calls are TRBV25-1 and TRBJ2-2; a weak D match, TRBD2 (6 bases). The CDR3 sequence is 14 residues long. V was trimmed by 6 bases and J by 3 bases, leaving 11 bases between them. Germline CDR1 is MGHDK and CDR2 is SYGVNS. CDR3 sequence reads: CASSAGPDTGELFF. In nucleotides, the CDR3 is TGTGCCAGCAGCGCGGGACCAGACACCGGGGAGCTGTTTTTT.

Only one count was recorded for this clone. The chain couples TRBV5-4 to TRBJ1-5, with TRBD1 identical over 10 bases. J lost 2 bases, V lost 2 bases, and 7 bases had no gene match. CDR1 is SGHNT and CDR2 is YYREEE in the germline V gene (reference sequence). The CDR3 loop spans 17 amino acids. CDR3 protein: CASSFRDRGDGNQPQHF. The CDR3 DNA sequence: TGTGCCAGCAGCTTCCGGGACAGGGGAGATGGCAATCAGCCCCAGCATTTT. The complete variable domain, with remaining parts taken from reference TRBV5-4 and TRBJ1-5, reads ETGVTQSPTHLIKTRGQQVTLRCSSQSGHNTVSWYQQALGQGPQFIFQYYREEENGRGNFPPRFSGLQFPNYSSELNVNALELDDSALYLCASSFRDRGDGNQPQHFGDGTRLSIL.

The chain carries TRBV3-1 (or the pseudogene TRBV3-2) and TRBJ2-7, with 8 nucleotides matching TRBD2. The germline CDR1 and CDR2 sequences are LGHDT and YNNKEL (reference sequence). The CDR3 covers 14 residues. Trimming at V came to 4 bases and at J to 12 bases, leaving 14 bases not matched to a gene. CDR3 nucleotide sequence: TGTGCCAGCAGCCCCGCGGGACTAGAGTCGTGGTCGTACTTC. Its translation: CASSPAGLESWSYF.

The chain has TRBV7-9 and TRBJ1-4; D uncertain. V lost 8 bases to trimming and J lost 7 bases, with 20 bases between them. Germline loops: CDR1 SEHNR, CDR2 FQNEAQ (reference sequence). The CDR3 sequence is 15 residues long. CDR3 amino acids: CASRHSVGRGEKLFF. The CDR3 DNA reads as TGTGCCAGCCGTCACTCAGTGGGAAGAGGTGAAAAACTGTTTTTT. The full variable domain, in which reference TRBV7-9 and TRBJ1-4 provide the parts outside the CDR3, is DTGVSQNPRHKITKRGQNVTFRCDPISEHNRLYWYRQTLGQGPEFLTYFQNEAQLEKSRLLSDRFSAERPKGSFSTLEIQRTEQGDSAMYLCASRHSVGRGEKLFFGSGTQLSVL.

This clone occurred once. V and J are TRBV30 and TRBJ1-4, with 7 bases aligning to TRBD1. Germline V CDR1 and CDR2: GTSNPN, SVGIG (reference sequence). The CDR3 is made up of 13 amino acids. V trimming: 5 bases; J trimming: 4 bases; junction bases outside the gene matches: 4. CDR3 sequence: CAWLGQFNEKLFF. The CDR3 bases are TGTGCCTGGCTGGGACAGTTTAATGAAAAACTGTTTTTT.

V gene TRBV28 combines with J gene TRBJ1-5; D gene uncertain. The germline V and J ends were trimmed by 5 bases and 2 bases, with 10 bases remaining between them. This CDR3 comprises 14 residues. Per the germline V gene, CDR1 is MDHEN and CDR2 is SYDVKM. CDR3 coding DNA: TGTGCCAGCAGTCTCCCTCCCGGCAATCAGCCCCAGCATTTT. Translation gives CASSLPPGNQPQHF.

The chain recombines TRBV25-1 with TRBJ2-7, with D unresolved. The V end was cut by 7 bases, the J end by 6 bases, with 7 bases between. Germline V lookup: CDR1 MGHDK, CDR2 SYGVNS. This CDR3 has 10 amino acids. The CDR3 DNA is TGTGCCAGCAAAGGTCTCGAGCAGTACTTC. As protein: CASKGLEQYF.